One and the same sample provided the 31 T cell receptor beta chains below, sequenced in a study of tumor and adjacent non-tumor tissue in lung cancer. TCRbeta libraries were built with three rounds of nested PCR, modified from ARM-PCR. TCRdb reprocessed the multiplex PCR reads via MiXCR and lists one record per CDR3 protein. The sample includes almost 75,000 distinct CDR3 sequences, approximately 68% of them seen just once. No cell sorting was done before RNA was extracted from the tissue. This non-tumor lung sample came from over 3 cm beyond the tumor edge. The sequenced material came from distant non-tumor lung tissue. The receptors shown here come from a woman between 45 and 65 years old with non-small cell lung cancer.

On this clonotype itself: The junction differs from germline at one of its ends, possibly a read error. Written as DNA, the CDR3 is TGTGCCACCAGCAGAATAGGTGGACAGGGAGTCGGCACTGTAGCTTCCTTT. This sequence encodes CATSRIGGQGVGTVASF. The chain combines TRBV11-1 with TRBJ1-1, with 8 bases that match TRBD1. Germline V lookup: CDR1 SGHAT, CDR2 FQDESV (reference sequence). The CDR3 contains 17 residues.

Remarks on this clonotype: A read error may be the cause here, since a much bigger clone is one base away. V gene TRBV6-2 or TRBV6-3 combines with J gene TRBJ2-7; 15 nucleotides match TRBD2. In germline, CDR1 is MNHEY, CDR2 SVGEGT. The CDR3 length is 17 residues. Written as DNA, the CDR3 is TGTGCCAGCAGTTTTATGGGACTAGCGGGAGGTCCCTACGATCAGTACTTC. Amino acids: CASSFMGLAGGPYDQYF.

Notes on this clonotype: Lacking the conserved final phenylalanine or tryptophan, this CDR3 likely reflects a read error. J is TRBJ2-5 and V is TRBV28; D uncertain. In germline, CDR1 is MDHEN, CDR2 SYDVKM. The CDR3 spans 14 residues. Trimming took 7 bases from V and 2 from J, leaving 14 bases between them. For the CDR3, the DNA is TGTGCCAGCACGACGCCGGGTGGGCAAGAGACCCAGTACGTC. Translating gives CASTTPGGQETQYV.

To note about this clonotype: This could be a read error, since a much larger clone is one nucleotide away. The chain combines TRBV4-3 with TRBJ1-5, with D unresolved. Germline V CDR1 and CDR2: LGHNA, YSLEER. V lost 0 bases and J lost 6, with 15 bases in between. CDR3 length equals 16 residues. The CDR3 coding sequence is TGCGCCAGCAGCCAAGATCTAGGAACCACTGGTCAGCCCCAGCATTTT. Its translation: CASSQDLGTTGQPQHF.

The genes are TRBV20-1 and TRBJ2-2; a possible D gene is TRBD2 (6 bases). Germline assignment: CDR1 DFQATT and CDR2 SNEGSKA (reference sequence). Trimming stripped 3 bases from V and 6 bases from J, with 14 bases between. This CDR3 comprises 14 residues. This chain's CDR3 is CSASPSEISGELFF. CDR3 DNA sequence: TGCAGTGCTAGTCCTAGCGAGATTTCCGGGGAGCTGTTTTTT.

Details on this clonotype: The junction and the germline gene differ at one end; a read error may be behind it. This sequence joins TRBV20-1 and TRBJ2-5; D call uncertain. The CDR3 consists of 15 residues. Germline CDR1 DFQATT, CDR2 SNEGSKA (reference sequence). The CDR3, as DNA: TGCAGTGTTAGAGATTCGGAGAAACACCGAGAGACCCAGTACTTC. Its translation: CSVRDSEKHRETQYF.

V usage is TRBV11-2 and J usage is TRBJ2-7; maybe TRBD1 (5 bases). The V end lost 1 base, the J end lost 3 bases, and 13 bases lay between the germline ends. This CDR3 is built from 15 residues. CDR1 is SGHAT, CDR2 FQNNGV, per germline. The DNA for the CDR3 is TGTGCCAGCAGCTTAGTATCCAGGACAAACTACGAGCAGTACTTC. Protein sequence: CASSLVSRTNYEQYF.

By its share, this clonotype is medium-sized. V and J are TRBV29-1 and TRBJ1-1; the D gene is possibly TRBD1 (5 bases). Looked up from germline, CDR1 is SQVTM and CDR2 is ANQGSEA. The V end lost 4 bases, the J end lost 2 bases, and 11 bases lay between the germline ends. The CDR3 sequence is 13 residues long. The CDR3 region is CSVVTGGNTEAFF. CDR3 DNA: TGCAGCGTTGTTACTGGGGGTAACACTGAAGCTTTCTTT.

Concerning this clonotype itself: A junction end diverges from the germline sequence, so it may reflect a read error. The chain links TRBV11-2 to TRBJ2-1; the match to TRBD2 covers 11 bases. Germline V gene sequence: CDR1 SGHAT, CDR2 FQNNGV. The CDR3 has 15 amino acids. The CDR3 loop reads CASSTAGTSGNEEFF. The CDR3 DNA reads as TGTGCCAGTAGCACAGCCGGGACTAGCGGCAATGAGGAGTTCTTC.

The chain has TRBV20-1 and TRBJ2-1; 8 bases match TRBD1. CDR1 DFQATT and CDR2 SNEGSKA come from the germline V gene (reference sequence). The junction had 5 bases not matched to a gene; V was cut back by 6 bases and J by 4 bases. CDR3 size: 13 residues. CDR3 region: CSASWDRYNEQFF. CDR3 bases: TGCAGTGCGTCCTGGGACAGGTACAATGAGCAGTTCTTC.

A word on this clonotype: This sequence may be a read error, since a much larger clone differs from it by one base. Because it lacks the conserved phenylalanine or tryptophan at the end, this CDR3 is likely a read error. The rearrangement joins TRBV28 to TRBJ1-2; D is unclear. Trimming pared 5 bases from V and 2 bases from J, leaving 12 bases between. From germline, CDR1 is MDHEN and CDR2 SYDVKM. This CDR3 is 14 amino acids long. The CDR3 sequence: CASSILQENYGYTI. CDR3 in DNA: TGTGCCAGCAGTATTCTTCAGGAAAACTATGGCTACACCATC.

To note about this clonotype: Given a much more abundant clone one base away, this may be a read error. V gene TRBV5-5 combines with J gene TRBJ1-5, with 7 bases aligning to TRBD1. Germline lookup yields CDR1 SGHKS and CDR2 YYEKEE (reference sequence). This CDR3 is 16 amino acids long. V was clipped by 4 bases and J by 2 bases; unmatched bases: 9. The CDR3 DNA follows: TGTGCCAGCAGCCAGACAGGGAACGACCGCAATCAGCCCCAGCATTTT. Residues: CASSQTGNDRNQPQHF.

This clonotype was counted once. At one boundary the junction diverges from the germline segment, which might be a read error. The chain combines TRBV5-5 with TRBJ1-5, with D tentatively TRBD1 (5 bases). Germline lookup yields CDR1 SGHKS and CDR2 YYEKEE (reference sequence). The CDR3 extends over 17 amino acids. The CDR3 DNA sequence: TGTGTCAGCAGCTTCGGAGCAAACGTTGGGGGAAATCAGCCTCAGCATTTT. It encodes CVSSFGANVGGNQPQHF. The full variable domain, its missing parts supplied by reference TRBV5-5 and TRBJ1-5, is DAGVTQSPTHLIKTRGQQVTLRCSPISGHKSVSWYQQVLGQGPQFIFQYYEKEERGRGNFPDRFSARQFPNYSSELNVNALLLGDSALYLCVSSFGANVGGNQPQHFGDGTRLSIL.

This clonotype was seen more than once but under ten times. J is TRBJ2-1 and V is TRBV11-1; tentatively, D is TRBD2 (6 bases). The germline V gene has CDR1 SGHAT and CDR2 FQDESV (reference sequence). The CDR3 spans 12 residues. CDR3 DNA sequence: TGTGACAACAGCCAGACTAGCAATGAGCAGTTCTTC. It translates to CDNSQTSNEQFF.

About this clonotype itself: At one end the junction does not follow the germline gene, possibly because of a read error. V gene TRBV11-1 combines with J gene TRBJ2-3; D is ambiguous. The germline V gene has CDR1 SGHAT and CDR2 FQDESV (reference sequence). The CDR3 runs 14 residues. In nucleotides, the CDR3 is TGTGCTAGCAGGATAGCTACATGGGCTGATACGCAGTATTTT. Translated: CASRIATWADTQYF.

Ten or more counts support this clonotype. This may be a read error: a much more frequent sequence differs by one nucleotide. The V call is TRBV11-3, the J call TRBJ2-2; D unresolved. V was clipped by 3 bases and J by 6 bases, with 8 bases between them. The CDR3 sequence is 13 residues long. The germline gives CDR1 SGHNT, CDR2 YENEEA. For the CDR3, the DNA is TGTGCCAGCAGCTTGCACGACGCCGGGGAGCTGTTTTTT. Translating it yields CASSLHDAGELFF.

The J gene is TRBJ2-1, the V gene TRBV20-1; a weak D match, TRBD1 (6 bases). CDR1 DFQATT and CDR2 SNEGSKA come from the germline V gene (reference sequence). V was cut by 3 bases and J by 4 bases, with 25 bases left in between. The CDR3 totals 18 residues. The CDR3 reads CSARTNPRGPVVYNEQFF. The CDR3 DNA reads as TGCAGTGCTAGGACAAACCCCAGGGGACCGGTAGTATACAATGAGCAGTTCTTC.

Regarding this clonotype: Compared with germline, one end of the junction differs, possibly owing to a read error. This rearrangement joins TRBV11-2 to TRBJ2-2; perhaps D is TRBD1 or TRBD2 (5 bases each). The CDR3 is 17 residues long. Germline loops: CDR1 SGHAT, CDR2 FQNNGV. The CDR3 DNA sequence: TGTGCCAGTAGCTTTGGGGGTACCAGAATTTCTACCGGGGAGCTGTTTTTT. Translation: CASSFGGTRISTGELFF.

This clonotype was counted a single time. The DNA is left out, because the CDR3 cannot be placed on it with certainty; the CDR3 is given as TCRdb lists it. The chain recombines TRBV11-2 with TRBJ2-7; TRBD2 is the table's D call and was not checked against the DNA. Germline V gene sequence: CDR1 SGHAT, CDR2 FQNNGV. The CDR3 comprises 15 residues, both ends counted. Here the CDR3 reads CASGPWASGSYELYF.

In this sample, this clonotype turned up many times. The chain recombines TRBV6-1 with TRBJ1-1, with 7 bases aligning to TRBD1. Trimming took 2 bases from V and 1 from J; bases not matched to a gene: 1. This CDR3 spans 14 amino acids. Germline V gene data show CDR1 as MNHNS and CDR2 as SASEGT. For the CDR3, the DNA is TGTGCCAGCAGTGAAAGGACAGGGAACACTGAAGCTTTCTTT. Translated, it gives CASSERTGNTEAFF.

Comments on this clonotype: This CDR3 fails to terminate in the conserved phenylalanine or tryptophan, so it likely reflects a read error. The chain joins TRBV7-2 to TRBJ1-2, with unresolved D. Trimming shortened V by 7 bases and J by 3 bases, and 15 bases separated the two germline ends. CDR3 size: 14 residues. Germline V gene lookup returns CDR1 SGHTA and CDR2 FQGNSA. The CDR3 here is CASKREGGDYGYTV. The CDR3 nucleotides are TGTGCCAGCAAGAGGGAGGGTGGAGACTATGGCTACACCGTC.

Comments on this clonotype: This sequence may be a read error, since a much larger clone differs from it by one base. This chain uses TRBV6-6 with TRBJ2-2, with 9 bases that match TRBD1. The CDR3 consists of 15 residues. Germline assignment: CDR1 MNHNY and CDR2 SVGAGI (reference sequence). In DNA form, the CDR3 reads TGTACCAGCAGTTACGGACAGGGGATCACCGGGGAGCTGTTTTTT. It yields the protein CTSSYGQGITGELFF.

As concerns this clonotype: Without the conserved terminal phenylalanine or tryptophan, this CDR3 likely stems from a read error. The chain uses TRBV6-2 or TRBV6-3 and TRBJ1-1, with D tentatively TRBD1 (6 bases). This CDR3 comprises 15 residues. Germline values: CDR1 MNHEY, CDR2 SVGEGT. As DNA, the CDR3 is TGTGCCAGCAGTGGTGACAGGAGCGGGTACACTGGAGCTTTCTTA. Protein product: CASSGDRSGYTGAFL.

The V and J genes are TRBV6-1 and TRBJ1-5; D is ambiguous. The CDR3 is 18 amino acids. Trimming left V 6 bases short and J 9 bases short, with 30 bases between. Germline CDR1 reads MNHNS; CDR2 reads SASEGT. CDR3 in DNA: TGTGCCAGCAGCCCCGGGTCGCTCCTCCTCTACACCTACCTGCCCCAGCATTTT. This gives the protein CASSPGSLLLYTYLPQHF.

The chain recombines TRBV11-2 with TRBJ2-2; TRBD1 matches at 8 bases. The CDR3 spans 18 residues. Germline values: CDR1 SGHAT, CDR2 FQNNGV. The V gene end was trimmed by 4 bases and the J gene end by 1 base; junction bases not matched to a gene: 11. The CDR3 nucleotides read TGTGCCAGCAGCTCCACCACAGACAGGGGAATGAACACCGGGGAGCTGTTTTTT. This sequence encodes CASSSTTDRGMNTGELFF.

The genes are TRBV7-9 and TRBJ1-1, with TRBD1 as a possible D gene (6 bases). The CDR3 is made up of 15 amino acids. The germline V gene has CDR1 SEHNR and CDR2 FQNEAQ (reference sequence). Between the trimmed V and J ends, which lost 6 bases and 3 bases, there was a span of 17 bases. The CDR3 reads CASRVGSGVDTEAFF. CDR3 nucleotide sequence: TGTGCCAGCAGGGTAGGATCAGGGGTAGACACTGAAGCTTTCTTT.

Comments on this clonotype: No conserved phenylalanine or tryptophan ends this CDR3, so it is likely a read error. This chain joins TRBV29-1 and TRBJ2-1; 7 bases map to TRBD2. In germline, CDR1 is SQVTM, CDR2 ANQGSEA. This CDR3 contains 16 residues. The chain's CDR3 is CSVKDRQRGSYNEQFI. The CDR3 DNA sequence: TGCAGCGTTAAAGATCGCCAGCGGGGCTCATACAATGAGCAGTTCATC.

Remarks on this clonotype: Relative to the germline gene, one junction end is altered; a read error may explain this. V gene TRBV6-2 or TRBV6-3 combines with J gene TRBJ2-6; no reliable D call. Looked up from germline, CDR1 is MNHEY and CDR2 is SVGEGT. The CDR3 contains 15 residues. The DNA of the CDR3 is TGTGCCAACAGTTCTACCCGAAGTGGGGCCAACGTCCTGACTTTC. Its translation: CANSSTRSGANVLTF.

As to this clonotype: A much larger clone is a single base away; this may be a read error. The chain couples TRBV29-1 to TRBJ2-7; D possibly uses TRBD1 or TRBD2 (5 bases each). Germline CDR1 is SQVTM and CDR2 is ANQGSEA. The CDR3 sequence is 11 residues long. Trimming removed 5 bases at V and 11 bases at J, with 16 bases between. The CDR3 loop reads CSVQWEFREYF. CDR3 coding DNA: TGCAGCGTTCAGTGGGAGTTCAGGGAGTACTTC.

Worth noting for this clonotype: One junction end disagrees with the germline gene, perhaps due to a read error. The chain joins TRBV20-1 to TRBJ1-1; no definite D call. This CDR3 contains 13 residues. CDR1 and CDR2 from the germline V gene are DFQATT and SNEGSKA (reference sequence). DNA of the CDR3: TGCAGCGCTAGTAAACACGAGAACACTGAAGCTTTCTTT. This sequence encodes CSASKHENTEAFF.

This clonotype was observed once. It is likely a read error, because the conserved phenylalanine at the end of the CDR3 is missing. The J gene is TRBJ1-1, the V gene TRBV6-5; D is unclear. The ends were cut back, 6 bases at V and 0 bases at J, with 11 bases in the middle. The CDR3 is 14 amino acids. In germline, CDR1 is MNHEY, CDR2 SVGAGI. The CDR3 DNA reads TGTGCCAGCAGCACGCACGAAATGAACACTGAAGCTTTCGTT. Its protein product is CASSTHEMNTEAFV.